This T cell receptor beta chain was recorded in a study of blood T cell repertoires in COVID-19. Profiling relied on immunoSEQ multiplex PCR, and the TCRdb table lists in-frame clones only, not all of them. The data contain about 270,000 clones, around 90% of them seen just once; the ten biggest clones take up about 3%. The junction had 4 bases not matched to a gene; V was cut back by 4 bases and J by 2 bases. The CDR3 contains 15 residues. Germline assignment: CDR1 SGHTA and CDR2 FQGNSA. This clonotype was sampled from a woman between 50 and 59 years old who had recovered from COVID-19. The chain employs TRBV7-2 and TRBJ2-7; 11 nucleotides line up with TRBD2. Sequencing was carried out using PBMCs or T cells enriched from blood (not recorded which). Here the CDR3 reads CASSSALAGAYEQYF. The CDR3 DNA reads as TGTGCCAGCAGCTCGGCACTAGCGGGAGCCTACGAGCAGTACTTC.